Reported below is one T cell receptor (beta chain). Its antigen is as yet unknown. At one end, the junction sequence differs from germline, possibly due to a read error. Primers for the PCR totalled 60 Vbeta and 13 Jbeta. This table comes from immunoSEQ multiplex PCR, and its TCRdb copy is limited to in-frame clones, with some not included. The sample gives about 200,000 clones, around 70% of which show up once; less than 3% is in the top ten. The length of the CDR3 is 14 residues. Looked up from germline, CDR1 is SEHNR and CDR2 is FQNEAQ (reference sequence). This entry belongs to a study of cytomegalovirus exposure and HLA in healthy donors. Study observations and caveats: Several V segments, TRBV6-2 and TRBV6-3 among them, could not be told apart and were dropped.

The receptor was isolated from a man aged 35 to 55 in good health and CMV-seropositive. The chain uses TRBV7-9 and TRBJ1-2; possible D gene TRBD1, 6 bases. The sequenced sample consisted of PBMCs. The CDR3 nucleotides are TGTTCCAGCTCACAGGGAGTATTTAACTATGGCTACACCTTC. It is translated as CSSSQGVFNYGYTF.